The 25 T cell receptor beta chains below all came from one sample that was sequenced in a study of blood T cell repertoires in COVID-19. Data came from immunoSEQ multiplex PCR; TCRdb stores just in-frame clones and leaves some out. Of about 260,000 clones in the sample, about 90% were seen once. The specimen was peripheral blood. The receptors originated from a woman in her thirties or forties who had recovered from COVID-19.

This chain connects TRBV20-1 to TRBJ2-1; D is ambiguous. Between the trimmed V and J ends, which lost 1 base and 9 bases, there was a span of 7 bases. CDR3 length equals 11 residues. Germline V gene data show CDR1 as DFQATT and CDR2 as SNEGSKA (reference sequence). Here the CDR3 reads CSARAGLEQFF. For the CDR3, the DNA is TGCAGTGCTAGAGCAGGCCTTGAGCAGTTCTTC.

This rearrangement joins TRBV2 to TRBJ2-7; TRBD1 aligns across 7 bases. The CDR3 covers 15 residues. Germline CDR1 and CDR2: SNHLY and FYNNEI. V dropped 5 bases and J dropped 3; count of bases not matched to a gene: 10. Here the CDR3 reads CASSPRRTGHYEQYF. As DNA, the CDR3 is TGTGCCAGCAGTCCAAGGAGGACAGGCCACTACGAGCAGTACTTC. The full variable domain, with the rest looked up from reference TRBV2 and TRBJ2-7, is EPEVTQTPSHQVTQMGQEVILRCVPISNHLYFYWYRQILGQKVEFLVSFYNNEISEKSEIFDDQFSVERPDGSNFTLKIRSTKLEDSAMYFCASSPRRTGHYEQYFGPGTRLTVT.

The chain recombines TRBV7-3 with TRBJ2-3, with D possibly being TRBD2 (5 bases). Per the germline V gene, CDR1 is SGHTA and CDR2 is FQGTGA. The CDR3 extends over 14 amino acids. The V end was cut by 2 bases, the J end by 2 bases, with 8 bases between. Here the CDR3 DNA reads TGTGCCAGCAGCTTAGCCGGGGTCACAGATACGCAGTATTTT. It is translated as CASSLAGVTDTQYF.

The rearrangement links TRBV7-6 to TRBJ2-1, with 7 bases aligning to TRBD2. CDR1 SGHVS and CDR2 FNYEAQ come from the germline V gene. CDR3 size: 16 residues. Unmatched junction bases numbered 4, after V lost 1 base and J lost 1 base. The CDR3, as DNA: TGTGCCAGCAGCTTAGTGCTAGCGGCGTCCTACAATGAGCAGTTCTTC. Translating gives CASSLVLAASYNEQFF.

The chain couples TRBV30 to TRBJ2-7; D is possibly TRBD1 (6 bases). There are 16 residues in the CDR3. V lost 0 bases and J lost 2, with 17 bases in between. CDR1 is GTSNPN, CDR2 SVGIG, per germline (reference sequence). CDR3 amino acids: CAWSVLRQAGAYEQYF. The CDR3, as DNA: TGTGCCTGGAGTGTACTAAGACAGGCCGGGGCCTACGAGCAGTACTTC. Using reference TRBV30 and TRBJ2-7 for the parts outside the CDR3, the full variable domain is SQTIHQWPATLVQPVGSPLSLECTVEGTSNPNLYWYRQAAGRGLQLLFYSVGIGQISSEVPQNLSASRPQDRQFILSSKKLLLSDSGFYLCAWSVLRQAGAYEQYFGPGTRLTVT.

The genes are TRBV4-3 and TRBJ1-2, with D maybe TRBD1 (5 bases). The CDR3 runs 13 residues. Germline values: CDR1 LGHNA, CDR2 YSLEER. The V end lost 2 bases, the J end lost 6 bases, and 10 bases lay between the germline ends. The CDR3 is CASSQTVGDGYTF. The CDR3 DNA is TGCGCCAGCAGCCAAACCGTAGGGGATGGCTACACCTTC.

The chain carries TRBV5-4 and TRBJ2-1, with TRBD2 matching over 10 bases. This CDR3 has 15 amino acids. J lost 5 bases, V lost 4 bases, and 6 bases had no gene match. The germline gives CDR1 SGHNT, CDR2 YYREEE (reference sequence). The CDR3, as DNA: TGTGCCAGCAGCCCCGTAGCGGGGGGCGACAATGAGCAGTTCTTC. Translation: CASSPVAGGDNEQFF.

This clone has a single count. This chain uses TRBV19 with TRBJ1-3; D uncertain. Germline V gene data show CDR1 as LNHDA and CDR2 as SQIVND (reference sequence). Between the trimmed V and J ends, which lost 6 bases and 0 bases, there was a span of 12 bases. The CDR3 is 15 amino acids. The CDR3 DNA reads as TGTGCCAGTAGCGGGAAGTCCGTCTCTGGAAACACCATATATTTT. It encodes CASSGKSVSGNTIYF.

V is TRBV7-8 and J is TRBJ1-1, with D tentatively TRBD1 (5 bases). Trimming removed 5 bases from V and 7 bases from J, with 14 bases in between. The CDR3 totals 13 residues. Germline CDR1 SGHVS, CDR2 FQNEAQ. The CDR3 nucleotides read TGTGCCAGCAGCCCCTCAGGGATATTTGAAGCTTTCTTT. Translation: CASSPSGIFEAFF.

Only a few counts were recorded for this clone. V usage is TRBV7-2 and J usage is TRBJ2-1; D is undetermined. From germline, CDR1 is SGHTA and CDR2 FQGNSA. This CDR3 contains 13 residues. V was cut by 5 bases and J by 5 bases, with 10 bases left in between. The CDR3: CASSTHRDNEQFF. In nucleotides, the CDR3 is TGTGCCAGCAGCACCCACAGAGACAATGAGCAGTTCTTC.

CDR3 coding DNA: TGCGCCAGCAGCCGGGACATGTCCTACGAGCAGTACTTC. This encodes CASSRDMSYEQYF. The V call is TRBV5-1, the J call TRBJ2-7, with D possibly matching TRBD1 (6 bases). The CDR3 is 13 amino acids. Per the germline V gene, CDR1 is SGHRS and CDR2 is YFSETQ. V gave up 4 bases and J gave up 1 base, with 9 bases separating them.

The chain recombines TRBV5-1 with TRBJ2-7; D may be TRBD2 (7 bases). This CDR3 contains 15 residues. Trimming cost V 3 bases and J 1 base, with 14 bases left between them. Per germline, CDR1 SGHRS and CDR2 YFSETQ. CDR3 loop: CASSWGASGSYEQYF. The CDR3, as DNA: TGCGCCAGCAGCTGGGGGGCTAGCGGTTCCTACGAGCAGTACTTC.

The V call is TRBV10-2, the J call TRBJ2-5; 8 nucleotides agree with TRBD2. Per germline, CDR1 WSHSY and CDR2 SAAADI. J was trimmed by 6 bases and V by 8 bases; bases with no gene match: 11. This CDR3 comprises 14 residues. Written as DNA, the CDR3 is TGCGCCAGCTATGGCGGACTAGCCGCGCAGACCCAGTACTTC. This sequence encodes CASYGGLAAQTQYF.

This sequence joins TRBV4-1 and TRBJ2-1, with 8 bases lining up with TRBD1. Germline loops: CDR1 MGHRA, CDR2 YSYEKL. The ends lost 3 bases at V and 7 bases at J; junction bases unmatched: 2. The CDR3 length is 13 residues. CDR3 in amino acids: CASSQYRGNEQFF. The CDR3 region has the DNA TGCGCCAGCAGCCAGTACAGGGGGAATGAGCAGTTCTTC.

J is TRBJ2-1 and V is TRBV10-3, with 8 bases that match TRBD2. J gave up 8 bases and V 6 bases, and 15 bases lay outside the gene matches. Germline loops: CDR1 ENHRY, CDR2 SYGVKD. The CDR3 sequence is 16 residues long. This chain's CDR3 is CAIRSESGGRGHEQFF. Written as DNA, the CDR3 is TGTGCCATCAGGTCGGAAAGCGGGGGAAGGGGCCATGAGCAGTTCTTC.

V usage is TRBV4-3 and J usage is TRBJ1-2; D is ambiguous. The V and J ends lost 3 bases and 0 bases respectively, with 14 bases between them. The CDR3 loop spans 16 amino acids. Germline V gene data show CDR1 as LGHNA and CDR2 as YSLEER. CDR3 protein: CASSQAIVPSNYGYTF. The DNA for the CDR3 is TGCGCCAGCAGCCAGGCCATCGTTCCGTCTAACTATGGCTACACCTTC.

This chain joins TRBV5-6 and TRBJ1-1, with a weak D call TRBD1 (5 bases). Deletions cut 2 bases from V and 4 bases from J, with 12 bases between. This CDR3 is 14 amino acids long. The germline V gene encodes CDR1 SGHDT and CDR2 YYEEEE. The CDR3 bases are TGTGCCAGCAGCTTTCAGGGCGCCCCCACTGAAGCTTTCTTT. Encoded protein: CASSFQGAPTEAFF.

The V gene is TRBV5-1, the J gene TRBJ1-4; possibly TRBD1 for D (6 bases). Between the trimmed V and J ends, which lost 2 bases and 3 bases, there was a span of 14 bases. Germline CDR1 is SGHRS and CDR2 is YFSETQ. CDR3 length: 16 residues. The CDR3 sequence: CASSFQGSRANEKLFF. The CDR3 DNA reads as TGCGCCAGCAGCTTTCAGGGGAGCAGGGCTAATGAAAAACTGTTTTTT.

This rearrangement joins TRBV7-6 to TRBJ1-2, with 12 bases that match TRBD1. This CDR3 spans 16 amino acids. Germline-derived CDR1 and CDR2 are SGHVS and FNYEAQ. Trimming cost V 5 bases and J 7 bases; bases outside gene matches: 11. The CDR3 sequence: CASSPYPGTGGSGYTF. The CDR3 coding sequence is TGTGCCAGCAGCCCCTACCCTGGGACAGGGGGCTCTGGCTACACCTTC. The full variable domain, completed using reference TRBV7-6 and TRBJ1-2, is GAGVSQSPRYKVTKRGQDVALRCDPISGHVSLYWYRQALGQGPEFLTYFNYEAQQDKSGLPNDRFSAERPEGSISTLTIQRTEQRDSAMYRCASSPYPGTGGSGYTFGSGTRLTVV.

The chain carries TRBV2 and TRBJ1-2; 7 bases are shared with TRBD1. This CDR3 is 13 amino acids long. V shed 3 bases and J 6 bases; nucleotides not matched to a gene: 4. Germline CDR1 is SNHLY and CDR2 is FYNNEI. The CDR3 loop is CASSDRGSNGYTF. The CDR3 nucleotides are TGTGCCAGCAGTGACAGGGGGTCGAATGGCTACACCTTC.

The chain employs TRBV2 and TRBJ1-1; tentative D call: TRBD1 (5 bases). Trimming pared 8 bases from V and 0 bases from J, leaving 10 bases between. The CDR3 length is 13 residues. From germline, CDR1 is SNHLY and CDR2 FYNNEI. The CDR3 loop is CASETEMNTEAFF. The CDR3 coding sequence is TGTGCCAGCGAGACAGAGATGAACACTGAAGCTTTCTTT.

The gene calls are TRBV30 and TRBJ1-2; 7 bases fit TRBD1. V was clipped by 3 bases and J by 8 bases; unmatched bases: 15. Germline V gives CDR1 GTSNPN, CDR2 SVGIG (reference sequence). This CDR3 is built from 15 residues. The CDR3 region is CAWSQEQGPAKGYTF. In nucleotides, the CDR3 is TGTGCCTGGAGCCAGGAACAGGGGCCGGCGAAGGGCTACACCTTC.

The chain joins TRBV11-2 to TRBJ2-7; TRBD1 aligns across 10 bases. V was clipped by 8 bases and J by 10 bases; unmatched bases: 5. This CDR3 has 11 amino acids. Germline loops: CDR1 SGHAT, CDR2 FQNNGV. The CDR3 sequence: CASGTGVFQYF. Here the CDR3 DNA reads TGTGCCAGCGGGACAGGGGTTTTTCAGTACTTC.

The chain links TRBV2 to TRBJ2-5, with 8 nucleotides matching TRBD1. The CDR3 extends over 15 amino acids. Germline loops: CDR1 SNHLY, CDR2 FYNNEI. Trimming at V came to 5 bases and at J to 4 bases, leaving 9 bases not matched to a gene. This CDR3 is CASSRTGQEGETQYF. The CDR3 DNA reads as TGTGCCAGCAGTCGGACAGGGCAGGAGGGAGAGACCCAGTACTTC.

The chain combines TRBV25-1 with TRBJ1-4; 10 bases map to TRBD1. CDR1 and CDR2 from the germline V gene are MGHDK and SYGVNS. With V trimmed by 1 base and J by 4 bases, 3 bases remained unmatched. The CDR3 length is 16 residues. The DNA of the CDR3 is TGTGCCAGCAGTGAATTCAGGACAGGGGGTAATGAAAAACTGTTTTTT. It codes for CASSEFRTGGNEKLFF.